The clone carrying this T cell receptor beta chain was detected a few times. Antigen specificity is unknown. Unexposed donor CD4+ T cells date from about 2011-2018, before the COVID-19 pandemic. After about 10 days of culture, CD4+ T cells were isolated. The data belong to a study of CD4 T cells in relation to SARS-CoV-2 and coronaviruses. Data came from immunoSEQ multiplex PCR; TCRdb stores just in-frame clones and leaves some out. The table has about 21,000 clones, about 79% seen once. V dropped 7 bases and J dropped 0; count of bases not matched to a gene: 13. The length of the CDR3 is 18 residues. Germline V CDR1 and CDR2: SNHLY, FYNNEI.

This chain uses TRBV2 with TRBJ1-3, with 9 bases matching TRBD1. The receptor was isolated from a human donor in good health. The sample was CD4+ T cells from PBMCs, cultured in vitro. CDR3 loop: CASTGTGTPSSSGNTIYF. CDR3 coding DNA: TGTGCCAGCACCGGGACAGGGACTCCAAGCAGCTCTGGAAACACCATATATTTT.